This entry describes one TCR beta chain. The sample is drawn from a study of beta chain features in type 1 diabetes. Overall study: Sorted cells examined across all samples numbered more than 100 million.

Expressed TCRB transcripts were sequenced because the isolated RNA had all been reverse transcribed beforehand. Sequenced by immunoSEQ multiplex PCR; TCRdb stores in-frame clones only, minus some. The sample lists 350,000 to 400,000 clones, less than 15% occurring once. Per the germline V gene, CDR1 is SGHRS and CDR2 is YFSETQ. Trimming cost V 1 base and J 3 bases; bases outside gene matches: 3. CDR3 length: 16 amino acids. This rearrangement joins TRBV5-1 to TRBJ2-1; 11 nucleotides line up with TRBD2. The receptor was isolated from a woman in her late teens or twenties in good health. Sample: naive CD4+ T cells from blood. The CDR3 here is CASSLTSGRFYNEQFF. The CDR3 region has the DNA TGCGCCAGCAGCTTGACTAGCGGGAGATTCTACAATGAGCAGTTCTTC.